The 10 T cell receptor beta chains below all came from one sample that was sequenced in a study of shared clonotypes between healthy human individuals. Produced via immunoSEQ multiplex PCR; TCRdb's table is partial and in-frame only. This table holds more than 2,000,000 clones, more than 80% found once. The specimen sequenced was naive CD4+ T cells sorted from blood. Subset specified: CD45RA+ positively selected. The origin of the receptors is a man aged 18 to 35 in good health.

This chain connects TRBV28 to TRBJ2-7, with D perhaps being TRBD1 or TRBD2 (5 bases each). The germline V gene encodes CDR1 MDHEN and CDR2 SYDVKM. This CDR3 region has 14 residues. Trimming took off 3 bases at V and 5 bases at J, with 14 bases between the two ends. The CDR3 here is CASSFPGIGNEQYF. Written as DNA, the CDR3 is TGTGCCAGCAGTTTTCCAGGGATCGGGAACGAGCAGTACTTC.

This clone was seen once. The same CDR3 arises from other DNA sequences in this sample as well. The genes are TRBV6-5 and TRBJ2-7; D is perhaps TRBD2 (5 bases). The CDR3 is 13 amino acids. From germline, CDR1 is MNHEY and CDR2 SVGAGI. V lost 3 bases and J lost 1, with 7 bases in between. CDR3 loop: CASSYRESYEQYF. The DNA for the CDR3 is TGTGCCAGCAGTTATCGGGAATCCTACGAGCAGTACTTC.

J is TRBJ2-4 and V is TRBV5-1; 10 positions agree with TRBD1. The CDR3 sequence is 14 residues long. Per germline, CDR1 SGHRS and CDR2 YFSETQ. The ends lost 3 bases at V and 4 bases at J; junction bases unmatched: 1. CDR3 residues: CASSWGQGKNIQYF. CDR3 coding DNA: TGCGCCAGCAGCTGGGGACAGGGGAAAAACATTCAGTACTTC.

A few counts support this clone. This rearrangement joins TRBV2 to TRBJ1-6, with TRBD1 as a possible D gene (5 bases). The CDR3 covers 13 residues. In germline, CDR1 is SNHLY, CDR2 FYNNEI. V was shortened by 7 bases and J by 6 bases, with 10 bases between the two germline ends. CDR3 in DNA: TGTGCCAGCACTCGGGGCTTTAATTCACCCCTCCACTTT. This sequence encodes CASTRGFNSPLHF.

This clone was observed a single time. The chain couples TRBV9 to TRBJ2-3; D is perhaps TRBD2 (5 bases). V was clipped by 6 bases and J by 2 bases, with 10 bases between them. CDR3 length equals 13 residues. Germline V gene lookup returns CDR1 SGDLS and CDR2 YYNGEE. CDR3 sequence reads: CASKRETTDTQYF. Written as DNA, the CDR3 is TGTGCCAGCAAGAGGGAAACCACAGATACGCAGTATTTT.

A word on this clone: The sample contains more than one DNA sequence encoding this CDR3. The CDR3 coding sequence is TGTGCCAGTTCGCTCACAGGGGGCAATCAGCCCCAGCATTTT. It codes for CASSLTGGNQPQHF. V is TRBV19 and J is TRBJ1-5; 7 bases fit TRBD1. J gave up 2 bases and V 8 bases, and 6 bases lay outside the gene matches. Germline lookup yields CDR1 LNHDA and CDR2 SQIVND (reference sequence). The CDR3 is 14 amino acids.

The chain has TRBV27 and TRBJ1-6; the match to TRBD1 covers 9 bases. V trimming: 2 bases; J trimming: 11 bases; junction bases outside the gene matches: 4. The V gene's germline CDR1 is MNHEY and CDR2 SMNVEV (reference sequence). The CDR3 is 14 residues long. For the CDR3, the DNA is TGTGCCAGCAGTTTAAGGGGACAGGGAGCACCCCTCCACTTT. Residues: CASSLRGQGAPLHF.

The chain couples TRBV19 to TRBJ2-6; weak D call: TRBD2 (5 bases). There are 16 residues in the CDR3. From germline, CDR1 is LNHDA and CDR2 SQIVND (reference sequence). V was trimmed by 4 bases and J by 2 bases, leaving 12 bases between them. The CDR3 spells CASSTSDGTGANVLTF. The CDR3 coding sequence is TGTGCCAGTAGTACCTCAGACGGGACTGGGGCCAACGTCCTGACTTTC.

This clone was observed a few times. CDR3 sequence: CASSLRENTEAFF. The CDR3, as DNA: TGTGCCAGCAGCCTTCGGGAAAACACTGAAGCTTTCTTT. The chain recombines TRBV6-4 with TRBJ1-1; D is undetermined. Germline assignment: CDR1 MRHNA and CDR2 SNTAGT. There are 13 residues in the CDR3. Trimming removed 6 bases from V and 2 bases from J, with 10 bases in between.

The rearrangement uses TRBV14 and TRBJ2-5; 15 nucleotides agree with TRBD2. The V gene's germline CDR1 is SGHDN and CDR2 FVKESK. This CDR3 contains 16 residues. Trimming took 4 bases from V and 5 from J; bases not matched to a gene: 5. CDR3: CASSPPGLAGGETQYF. CDR3 bases: TGTGCCAGCAGCCCGCCCGGACTAGCGGGAGGGGAGACCCAGTACTTC.